This TCR beta chain was profiled in a study of blood T cell repertoires in COVID-19. Study-level background: PBMCs, B-cell-depleted T cells, or T cells provided the cDNA or gDNA that made up the material.

The authors' processing: By means of reference gene primer amplification, nucleated cell counts were estimated. Sequencing used immunoSEQ multiplex PCR; TCRdb keeps in-frame clones, though not all of them. Clonal size and the V and J genes are those of that table, whereas D and trimming came from the DNA. The data contain approximately 330,000 clones, about 86% of them singletons. Everyone who took part was roughly 18 to 89 years old, and they came from about two dozen US areas. Participant-given clinical history determined each cohort assignment. The CDR3 sequence is 17 residues long. Germline V CDR1 and CDR2: LGHDT, YNNKEL (reference sequence). Between the trimmed V and J ends, which lost 0 bases and 4 bases, there was a span of 18 bases.

The chain carries TRBV3-1 (or the pseudogene TRBV3-2) and TRBJ1-1, with a tentative D call TRBD1 (6 bases). The TCR comes from a woman aged 40 to 55 with acute COVID-19. Sequencing used PBMCs or T cells enriched from blood (not recorded which). CDR3 DNA sequence: TGTGCCAGCAGCCAAGATCGGGGTATTAGAGGGGGCACTGAAGCTTTCTTT. Its translation is CASSQDRGIRGGTEAFF.